The clone carrying this T cell receptor beta chain was observed a single time. Its antigen is unknown. TCRdb's copy holds only in-frame clones and misses some; the assay was immunoSEQ multiplex PCR. The sample yields 90,000 to 130,000 clones, around 90% seen once. This entry comes from a study of siplizumab effects on memory and regulatory T cells. General study results and limits: Suppressive function of proliferating Tregs from siplizumab cultures was not confirmed. A minor fraction of alloreactive clones, and no more, mapped to unstimulated subsets.

V was pared by 7 bases and J by 4 bases, with 8 bases of the junction left unmatched. This CDR3 has 14 residues. Looked up from germline, CDR1 is MNHEY and CDR2 is SVGAGI. The TCR was taken from a human donor in good health. V and J are TRBV6-5 and TRBJ1-1, with 8 bases matching TRBD1. The sequencing sample was made of CD4+ T cells sorted from blood. The CDR3: CASISQGAFTEAFF. For the CDR3, the DNA is TGTGCCAGCATCTCCCAGGGGGCCTTCACTGAAGCTTTCTTT.